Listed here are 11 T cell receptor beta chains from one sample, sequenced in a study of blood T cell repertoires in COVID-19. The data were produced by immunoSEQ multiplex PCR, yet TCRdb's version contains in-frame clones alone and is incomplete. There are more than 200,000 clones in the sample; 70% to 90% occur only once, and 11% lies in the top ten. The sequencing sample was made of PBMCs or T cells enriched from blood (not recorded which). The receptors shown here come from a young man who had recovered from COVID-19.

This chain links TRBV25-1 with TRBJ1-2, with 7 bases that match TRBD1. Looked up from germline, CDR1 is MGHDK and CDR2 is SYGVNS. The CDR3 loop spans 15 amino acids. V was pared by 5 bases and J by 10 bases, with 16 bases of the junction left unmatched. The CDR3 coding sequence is TGTGCCAGCAGTCCAAGCATGGTAGGGGGCTTTGTCTACACCTTC. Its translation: CASSPSMVGGFVYTF.

In DNA form, the CDR3 reads TGTGCCAGCAGCTTGGGACTAGCGGAGATCTTAAACACCGGGGAGCTGTTTTTT. Its translation is CASSLGLAEILNTGELFF. The chain combines TRBV5-6 with TRBJ2-2; 9 bases are shared with TRBD2. J was trimmed by 2 bases and V by 0 bases; bases with no gene match: 8. The CDR3 spans 18 residues. Looked up from germline, CDR1 is SGHDT and CDR2 is YYEEEE.

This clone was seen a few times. CDR3 in amino acids: CATSDLGGSNQPQHF. The CDR3 DNA reads as TGTGCCACCAGTGATTTAGGGGGTAGCAATCAGCCCCAGCATTTT. The chain carries TRBV24-1 and TRBJ1-5, with a weak D call TRBD1 (6 bases). The CDR3 is 15 residues long. Germline V gene lookup returns CDR1 KGHDR and CDR2 SFDVKD. V was trimmed by 1 base and J by 0 bases, leaving 6 bases between them.

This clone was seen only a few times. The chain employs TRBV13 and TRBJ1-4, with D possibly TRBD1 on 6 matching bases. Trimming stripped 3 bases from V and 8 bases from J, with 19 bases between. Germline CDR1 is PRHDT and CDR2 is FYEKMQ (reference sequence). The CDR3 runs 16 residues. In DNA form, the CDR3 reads TGTGCCAGCAGCTTCCGGGGGGGCCGAATGGCAGAAAAACTGTTTTTT. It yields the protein CASSFRGGRMAEKLFF.

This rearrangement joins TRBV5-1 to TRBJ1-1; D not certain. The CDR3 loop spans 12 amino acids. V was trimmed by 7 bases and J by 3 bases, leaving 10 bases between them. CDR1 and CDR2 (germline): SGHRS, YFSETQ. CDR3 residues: CASRITDTEAFF. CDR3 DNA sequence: TGCGCCAGCCGTATTACGGACACTGAAGCTTTCTTT.

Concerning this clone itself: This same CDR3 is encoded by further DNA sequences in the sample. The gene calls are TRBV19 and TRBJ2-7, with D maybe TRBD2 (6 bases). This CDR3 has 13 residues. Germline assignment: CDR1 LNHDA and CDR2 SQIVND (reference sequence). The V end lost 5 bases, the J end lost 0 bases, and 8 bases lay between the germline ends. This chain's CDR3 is CASSGGSSYEQYF. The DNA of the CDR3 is TGTGCCAGTAGTGGAGGGAGCTCCTACGAGCAGTACTTC.

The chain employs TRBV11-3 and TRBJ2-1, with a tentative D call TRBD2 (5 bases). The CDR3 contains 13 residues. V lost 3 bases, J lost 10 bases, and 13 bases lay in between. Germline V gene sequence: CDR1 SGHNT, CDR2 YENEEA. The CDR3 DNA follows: TGTGCCAGCAGCTTCGCAACGGGAAGCGAGCAGTTCTTC. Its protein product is CASSFATGSEQFF.

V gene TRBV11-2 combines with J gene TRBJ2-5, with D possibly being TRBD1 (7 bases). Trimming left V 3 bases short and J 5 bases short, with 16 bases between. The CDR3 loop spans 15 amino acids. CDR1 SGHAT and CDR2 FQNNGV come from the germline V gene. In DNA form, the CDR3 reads TGTGCCAGCAGCTTTCTTCTGGAGGGGGCGGAGACCCAGTACTTC. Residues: CASSFLLEGAETQYF.

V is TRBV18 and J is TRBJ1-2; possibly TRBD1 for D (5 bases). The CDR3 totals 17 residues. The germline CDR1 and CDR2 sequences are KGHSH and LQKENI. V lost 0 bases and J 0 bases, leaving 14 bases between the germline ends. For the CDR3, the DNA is TGTGCCAGCTCACCACCGGGGCTCTCCGCACCTAACTATGGCTACACCTTC. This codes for CASSPPGLSAPNYGYTF.

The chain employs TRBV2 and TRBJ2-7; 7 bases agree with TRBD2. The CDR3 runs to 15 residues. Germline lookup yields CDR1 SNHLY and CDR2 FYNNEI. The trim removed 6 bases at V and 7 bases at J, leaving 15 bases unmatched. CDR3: CASSAEAGTPWEQYF. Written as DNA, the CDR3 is TGTGCCAGCAGCGCCGAAGCGGGGACCCCTTGGGAGCAGTACTTC.

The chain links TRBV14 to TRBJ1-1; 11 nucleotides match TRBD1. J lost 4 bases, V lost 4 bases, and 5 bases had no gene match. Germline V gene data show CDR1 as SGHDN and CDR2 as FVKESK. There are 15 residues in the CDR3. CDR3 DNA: TGTGCCAGCAGCCCGAGGACAGGGGGCCCCACTGAAGCTTTCTTT. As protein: CASSPRTGGPTEAFF.